The 23 T cell receptor beta chains in this list originate from one sample, sequenced in a study of CD8 T cells in Susac syndrome. Reverse transcription of roughly 0.5 to 1 ug RNA was performed with random hexamers. MiXCR, run by TCRdb on the immunoSEQ multiplex PCR reads, gives a single entry per CDR3 protein. The data show some 300,000 distinct CDR3 sequences, 85% seen once. The sample was CD8+ T cells from PBMCs. These receptors were obtained from a human donor with multiple sclerosis.

Concerning this clonotype: Compared with germline, one end of the junction differs, possibly owing to a read error. In DNA form, the CDR3 reads TGTGCCAGCAGCCGCCTTCAGGGCTCCTACGAGCGGTACTTC. It yields the protein CASSRLQGSYERYF. The chain combines TRBV7-9 with TRBJ2-7; maybe TRBD1 (5 bases). This CDR3 is built from 14 residues. The germline CDR1 and CDR2 sequences are SEHNR and FQNEAQ (reference sequence).

This clonotype was detected once. The junction shows a germline mismatch at one end, possibly a read error. The chain is built from TRBV24-1 and TRBJ2-7; D is unresolved. Per germline, CDR1 KGHDR and CDR2 SFDVKD. The CDR3 is 12 residues long. CDR3 sequence: CVTSDSTYEQYF. CDR3 bases: TGTGTCACCAGTGATTCCACCTACGAGCAGTACTTC.

This clonotype was found once. The chain carries TRBV12-3 or TRBV12-4 and TRBJ1-1; TRBD1 matches at 8 bases. The J segment lost 3 bases and the V segment lost 5 bases, leaving 8 bases of the junction unmatched. The CDR3 loop spans 15 amino acids. CDR3: CASSRPTGVDTEAFF. The CDR3 nucleotides read TGTGCCAGCAGTCGTCCGACAGGGGTGGACACTGAAGCTTTCTTT.

The chain carries TRBV23-1 and TRBJ1-1; D is ambiguous. TRBV23-1 belongs to the ORF category, with a function that is uncertain. V was cut by 0 bases and J by 4 bases, with 15 bases left in between. The CDR3 extends over 16 amino acids. The DNA of the CDR3 is TGCGCCAGCAGTCAATCGGAGAGAGCAATGAGCACTGAAGCTTTCTTT. Protein product: CASSQSERAMSTEAFF.

This clonotype showed up just a few times. This chain joins TRBV29-1 and TRBJ2-7; D call uncertain. Trimming took 5 bases from V and 4 from J, leaving 15 bases between them. Germline V gene sequence: CDR1 SQVTM, CDR2 ANQGSEA. The CDR3 loop spans 13 amino acids. The CDR3 loop reads CSVIHRDTYEQYF. In DNA, the CDR3 is TGCAGCGTTATACACCGTGACACTTACGAGCAGTACTTC.

V and J are TRBV14 and TRBJ2-1, with no clear D. Trimming removed 4 bases from V and 9 bases from J, with 10 bases in between. There are 12 residues in the CDR3. Germline V CDR1 and CDR2: SGHDN, FVKESK. The CDR3 region is CASSLINGEQFF. In DNA form, the CDR3 reads TGTGCCAGCAGCCTAATAAACGGTGAGCAGTTCTTC. The entire variable domain, with the rest obtained from reference TRBV14 and TRBJ2-1, is as follows: EAGVTQFPSHSVIEKGQTVTLRCDPISGHDNLYWYRRVMGKEIKFLLHFVKESKQDESGMPNNRFLAERTGGTYSTLKVQPAELEDSGVYFCASSLINGEQFFGPGTRLTVL.

The chain combines TRBV6-2 or TRBV6-3 with TRBJ2-5; D is unclear. The germline CDR1 and CDR2 sequences are MNHEY and SVGEGT. The germline V and J ends were trimmed by 2 bases and 5 bases, with 9 bases remaining between them. The CDR3 length is 13 residues. The CDR3 protein is CASSYRPMETQYF. CDR3 in DNA: TGTGCCAGCAGTTACCGACCCATGGAGACCCAGTACTTC.

Turning to this clonotype: One end of the junction fails to match germline, which may point to a read error. V is TRBV19 and J is TRBJ2-7, with D tentatively TRBD1 (6 bases). The germline V gene encodes CDR1 LNHDA and CDR2 SQIVND (reference sequence). This CDR3 comprises 16 residues. CDR3 sequence (DNA): TGTGCCAGTAGTCCGGGACATGAAAAGAATACCTACGGGCAGTACTTC. Residues: CASSPGHEKNTYGQYF.

The chain combines TRBV28 with TRBJ1-1, with D possibly matching TRBD1 (6 bases). Germline lookup yields CDR1 MDHEN and CDR2 SYDVKM. Trimming pared 7 bases from V and 2 bases from J, leaving 17 bases between. The CDR3 spans 15 residues. The CDR3 sequence is CASTIKLGGNTEAFF. The DNA for the CDR3 is TGTGCCAGCACCATAAAACTCGGGGGCAACACTGAAGCTTTCTTT.

V gene TRBV6-6 combines with J gene TRBJ2-3; 8 bases are a match to TRBD1. V was pared by 2 bases and J by 0 bases, with 4 bases of the junction left unmatched. The CDR3 is 16 residues long. The germline CDR1 and CDR2 sequences are MNHNY and SVGAGI (reference sequence). The CDR3: CASSYPDRGSTDTQYF. The CDR3, as DNA: TGTGCCAGCAGTTACCCAGACAGGGGAAGCACAGATACGCAGTATTTT.

The chain employs TRBV3-1 and TRBJ2-7; 10 positions match TRBD2. CDR3 length: 16 amino acids. Germline CDR1 and CDR2: LGHDT and YNNKEL (reference sequence). Losses at the gene ends were 0 bases for V and 3 bases for J; bases not matched to a gene: 5. For the CDR3, the DNA is TGTGCCAGCAGCCAAGATACTACTAGCGGGATCTACGAGCAGTACTTC. Amino acids: CASSQDTTSGIYEQYF.

This clonotype has a handful of counts. The chain is built from TRBV6-1 and TRBJ1-4, with 9 bases that match TRBD1. The germline V gene encodes CDR1 MNHNS and CDR2 SASEGT. The J segment lost 5 bases and the V segment lost 6 bases, leaving 1 base of the junction unmatched. There are 13 residues in the CDR3. CDR3 nucleotide sequence: TGTGCCAGCAGAGACAGGGGGAATGAAAAACTGTTTTTT. This encodes CASRDRGNEKLFF.

This clonotype was seen just once. This rearrangement joins TRBV27 to TRBJ2-5, with D tentatively TRBD1 (5 bases). The V gene's germline CDR1 is MNHEY and CDR2 SMNVEV (reference sequence). This CDR3 has 16 amino acids. Trimming took 6 bases from V and 3 from J, leaving 20 bases between them. The CDR3 nucleotides are TGTGCCAGCAGCCTACACCAGGGCTACCATGAAGAGACCCAGTACTTC. It yields the protein CASSLHQGYHEETQYF.

The gene calls are TRBV9 and TRBJ2-7; weak D call: TRBD2 (5 bases). CDR1 is SGDLS, CDR2 YYNGEE, per germline. CDR3 length: 15 residues. Trimming cost V 2 bases and J 2 bases, with 14 bases left between them. The CDR3 loop is CASSVSPSGPYEQYF. The DNA of the CDR3 is TGTGCCAGCAGCGTTTCACCCAGCGGACCCTACGAGCAGTACTTC.

V gene TRBV20-1 combines with J gene TRBJ2-1; 12 nucleotides agree with TRBD1. Germline loops: CDR1 DFQATT, CDR2 SNEGSKA (reference sequence). The V segment lost 2 bases and the J segment 7 bases; nucleotides outside the gene matches: 6. The CDR3 length is 15 residues. The CDR3 loop reads CSARYRDRGHNEQFF. The DNA of the CDR3 is TGCAGTGCTAGATACCGGGACAGGGGGCATAATGAGCAGTTCTTC.

The chain uses TRBV7-9 and TRBJ1-3; D is ambiguous. The CDR3 is 14 amino acids. The V gene lost 1 base and the J gene lost 2 bases, with 6 bases spanning the gap. Looked up from germline, CDR1 is SEHNR and CDR2 is FQNEAQ (reference sequence). CDR3 region: CASSLGVAGNTIYF. DNA for the CDR3: TGTGCCAGCAGCTTAGGAGTCGCTGGAAACACCATATATTTT.

The rearrangement joins TRBV27 to TRBJ2-1, with TRBD2 as a possible D gene (5 bases). This CDR3 comprises 13 residues. Trimming pared 0 bases from V and 8 bases from J, leaving 8 bases between. Germline V gene sequence: CDR1 MNHEY, CDR2 SMNVEV (reference sequence). This chain's CDR3 is CASSLSNGDEQFF. CDR3 coding DNA: TGTGCCAGCAGTTTATCTAACGGGGATGAGCAGTTCTTC.

For the CDR3, the DNA is TGTGCCAGCAGCTTAGGCCCGCCGGGAGGGCCAGGTCTTGACGAGCAGTACTTC. Translated: CASSLGPPGGPGLDEQYF. The V gene is TRBV7-2, the J gene TRBJ2-7; 8 nucleotides agree with TRBD2. Germline CDR1 reads SGHTA; CDR2 reads FQGNSA. This CDR3 region has 18 residues. V was clipped by 1 base and J by 5 bases; unmatched bases: 16.

The chain has TRBV19 and TRBJ2-5; D remains unclear. CDR1 LNHDA and CDR2 SQIVND come from the germline V gene (reference sequence). V lost 7 bases and J 1 base, leaving 7 bases between the germline ends. The CDR3 consists of 12 residues. This CDR3 reads CASKDLQETQYF. The CDR3 coding sequence is TGTGCCAGTAAGGACCTCCAAGAGACCCAGTACTTC.

Note on this clonotype: One end of the junction fails to match germline, which may point to a read error. The chain carries TRBV6-5 and TRBJ1-5, with D maybe TRBD1 (5 bases). Germline V lookup: CDR1 MNHEY, CDR2 SVGAGI. This CDR3 has 15 residues. The CDR3 sequence is CANSYYGGETQPQHF. CDR3 in DNA: TGTGCCAACAGTTACTACGGGGGGGAAACTCAGCCCCAGCATTTT.

The rearrangement uses TRBV7-9 and TRBJ1-1, with unresolved D. Germline values: CDR1 SEHNR, CDR2 FQNEAQ (reference sequence). The CDR3 extends over 13 amino acids. V was clipped by 0 bases and J by 5 bases, with 7 bases between them. This chain's CDR3 is CASSLAGTTEAFF. The CDR3 DNA is TGTGCCAGCAGCTTAGCAGGAACGACTGAAGCTTTCTTT.

DNA for the CDR3: TGTGCCAGCAGTTTGTCCGTTGTCGGGGGCTACACCTTC. It yields the protein CASSLSVVGGYTF. The genes are TRBV12-3 or TRBV12-4 and TRBJ1-2; D call uncertain. Trimming pared 3 bases from V and 8 bases from J, leaving 13 bases between. The length of the CDR3 is 13 residues.

The rearrangement joins TRBV7-9 to TRBJ2-1; 7 nucleotides match TRBD2. The CDR3 totals 15 residues. The V segment lost 5 bases and the J segment 5 bases; nucleotides outside the gene matches: 9. Germline CDR1 reads SEHNR; CDR2 reads FQNEAQ (reference sequence). The CDR3 spells CASSHASGTNNEQFF. CDR3 sequence (DNA): TGTGCCAGCAGCCACGCTAGCGGAACCAACAATGAGCAGTTCTTC.